This TCR beta chain was sequenced in a study of CD8+CD57+ T cells in acquired aplastic anemia. For the study at large: Sorted cells (CD4+ and CD8+) yielded DNA amounts that averaged approximately 3 ug. Overall study findings and caveats: The CD8+ Simpson's diversity of patients and controls was not significantly different. Between patients and controls, approximately 29 CD8+ CDR3 sequences were found in common.

Profiling of TCR beta VDJ combinations and CDR3 sequences used genomic DNA as template. TCRdb analysed the reads with MiXCR anew, one entry per CDR3 protein. Altogether about 71,000 distinct CDR3 sequences are present, roughly half being singletons, with the ten largest covering about 8.9%. In this sample, this clonotype turned up many times. Antigen unknown. V lost 2 bases and J 8 bases, leaving 12 bases between the germline ends. CDR3 size: 14 residues. Germline V CDR1 and CDR2: WSHSY, SAAADI. The rearrangement links TRBV10-2 to TRBJ1-4; possibly TRBD1 for D (5 bases). The clonotype comes from a human donor in good health, serving as a control. Sequenced material: sorted CD4+, CD8+, or CD8+CD57+ T cells (not recorded which) from PBMCs. The CDR3 bases are TGCGCCAGCAGTGAGGAGGGGTTTTGGGAAAAACTGTTTTTT. Translated: CASSEEGFWEKLFF.